Below, 26 T cell receptor beta chains from the same sample are listed, as sequenced in a study of control samples from healthy donors and cancer patients. Only in-frame clones appear in the TCRdb table, and some are missing; sequencing was by immunoSEQ multiplex PCR. The sample yields 95,000 to 130,000 clones, 75% to 90% seen once. The sample was PBMCs. The receptor set was obtained from a woman aged 50 to 60 with colorectal cancer.

The chain is built from TRBV24-1 and TRBJ2-2; 11 bases match TRBD1. Germline CDR1 KGHDR, CDR2 SFDVKD. This CDR3 spans 16 amino acids. V was pared by 9 bases and J by 3 bases, with 8 bases of the junction left unmatched. CDR3 coding DNA: TGTGCCACCCAGGACAGGGGGCGGGGGGACACCGGGGAGCTGTTTTTT. Encoded protein: CATQDRGRGDTGELFF.

J is TRBJ1-2 and V is TRBV9; 8 nucleotides agree with TRBD1. Germline lookup yields CDR1 SGDLS and CDR2 YYNGEE. Trimming cost V 3 bases and J 2 bases; bases outside gene matches: 6. The CDR3 extends over 15 amino acids. CDR3 loop: CASSAPRQGNYGYTF. The CDR3 DNA reads TGTGCCAGCAGCGCCCCGAGACAGGGGAACTATGGCTACACCTTC.

The CDR3 coding sequence is TGTGCCATCAGTGCCCCTCCCGGGGGCGAACATAGAGCCTACGAAGAGCAGTACTTC. Its protein product is CAISAPPGGEHRAYEEQYF. This sequence joins TRBV10-3 and TRBJ2-7, with D possibly being TRBD1 or TRBD2 (6 bases each). Trimming pared 4 bases from V and 7 bases from J, leaving 32 bases between. CDR3 length equals 19 residues. The V gene's germline CDR1 is ENHRY and CDR2 SYGVKD.

The V and J genes are TRBV7-3 and TRBJ2-3, with D perhaps matching TRBD2 (5 bases). The CDR3 covers 15 residues. Trimming pared 2 bases from V and 0 bases from J, leaving 9 bases between. Germline CDR1 is SGHTA and CDR2 is FQGTGA. CDR3 nucleotides: TGTGCCAGCAGCTTAGAGCGGACTAGCACAGATACGCAGTATTTT. Residues: CASSLERTSTDTQYF.

The gene calls are TRBV19 and TRBJ1-5, with a weak D call TRBD1 (5 bases). The CDR3 spans 12 residues. Trimming stripped 8 bases from V and 4 bases from J, with 9 bases between. Germline-derived CDR1 and CDR2 are LNHDA and SQIVND (reference sequence). CDR3 sequence (DNA): TGTGCCAGTGCAGGGAGAAATCAGCCCCAGCATTTT. Protein product: CASAGRNQPQHF.

The genes are TRBV28 and TRBJ1-1; D may be TRBD1 (5 bases). Germline lookup yields CDR1 MDHEN and CDR2 SYDVKM. This CDR3 has 14 residues. V lost 6 bases to trimming and J lost 1 base, with 12 bases between them. CDR3 protein: CASRPDTGNTEAFF. CDR3 sequence (DNA): TGTGCCAGCAGACCGGATACAGGGAACACTGAAGCTTTCTTT.

Concerning this clone: The sample carries other DNA sequences with the same CDR3. V usage is TRBV18 and J usage is TRBJ1-2; 9 nucleotides match TRBD1. Losses at the gene ends were 0 bases for V and 5 bases for J; bases not matched to a gene: 10. Per the germline V gene, CDR1 is KGHSH and CDR2 is LQKENI. The CDR3 is 17 residues long. CDR3 amino acids: CASSPPPGQGVWYGYTF. CDR3 sequence (DNA): TGTGCCAGCTCACCACCTCCGGGACAGGGTGTTTGGTATGGCTACACCTTC.

The chain is built from TRBV7-3 and TRBJ2-5, with unresolved D. The CDR3 covers 11 residues. V lost 5 bases and J lost 1, with 2 bases in between. From germline, CDR1 is SGHTA and CDR2 FQGTGA. The CDR3 loop is CASSIQETQYF. CDR3 nucleotide sequence: TGTGCCAGCAGCATCCAAGAGACCCAGTACTTC. The full variable domain, with the rest looked up from reference TRBV7-3 and TRBJ2-5, is GAGVSQTPSNKVTEKGKYVELRCDPISGHTALYWYRQSLGQGPEFLIYFQGTGAADDSGLPNDRFFAVRPEGSVSTLKIQRTERGDSAVYLCASSIQETQYFGPGTRLLVL.

The chain joins TRBV7-2 to TRBJ2-2; no clear D gene. The V and J ends lost 5 bases and 2 bases respectively, with 15 bases between them. The CDR3 sequence is 16 residues long. Germline CDR1 is SGHTA and CDR2 is FQGNSA. CDR3 sequence reads: CASSDIILDNTGELFF. CDR3 DNA: TGTGCCAGCAGCGATATTATCCTGGATAACACCGGGGAGCTGTTTTTT.

The V call is TRBV6-6, the J call TRBJ2-2; D perhaps matches TRBD2 (6 bases). The CDR3 is 14 amino acids. Between the trimmed V and J ends, which lost 8 bases and 4 bases, there was a span of 14 bases. From germline, CDR1 is MNHNY and CDR2 SVGAGI (reference sequence). In DNA, the CDR3 is TGTGCCAGCTCTGTGCGGGAAGGCACCGGGGAGCTGTTTTTT. Its protein is CASSVREGTGELFF.

The rearrangement links TRBV5-6 to TRBJ1-2; possibly TRBD1 for D (5 bases). Germline V gives CDR1 SGHDT, CDR2 YYEEEE. The CDR3 loop spans 14 amino acids. Trimming cost V 5 bases and J 6 bases, with 17 bases left between them. The CDR3 sequence is CASRTPGSHNGYTF. The CDR3 nucleotides read TGTGCCAGCAGAACCCCAGGGTCTCACAATGGCTACACCTTC.

The V gene is TRBV6-2 or TRBV6-3, the J gene TRBJ1-1; 7 nucleotides agree with TRBD1. Trimming took 2 bases from V and 4 from J; bases not matched to a gene: 1. Germline V gene lookup returns CDR1 MNHEY and CDR2 SVGEGT. This CDR3 has 13 amino acids. The CDR3, as DNA: TGTGCCAGCAGTTACGACAGGGTCACTGAAGCTTTCTTT. Its translation is CASSYDRVTEAFF.

The chain is built from TRBV5-1 and TRBJ1-2; D uncertain. V was trimmed by 3 bases and J by 3 bases, leaving 12 bases between them. This CDR3 is 14 amino acids long. The germline V gene encodes CDR1 SGHRS and CDR2 YFSETQ. The CDR3 sequence is CASSYWSEDYGYTF. The CDR3 coding sequence is TGCGCCAGCAGCTACTGGTCAGAGGACTATGGCTACACCTTC. The whole variable domain, filled in from reference TRBV5-1 and TRBJ1-2, reads KAGVTQTPRYLIKTRGQQVTLSCSPISGHRSVSWYQQTPGQGLQFLFEYFSETQRNKGNFPGRFSGRQFSNSRSEMNVSTLELGDSALYLCASSYWSEDYGYTFGSGTRLTVV.

The chain is built from TRBV21-1 and TRBJ2-7; the table assigns TRBD2, which was not confirmed against the DNA. TRBV21-1 corresponds to a pseudogene. The CDR3 is 20 residues long. The CDR3 sequence: CASSTGLSGLAGGPTYEQYF. CDR3 DNA: TGTGCCAGCAGCACCGGGCTTTCGGGACTAGCGGGGGGACCCACCTACGAGCAGTACTTC.

CDR3 sequence reads: CASSPPGTGSPEQYF. The CDR3 coding sequence is TGTGCCAGCAGTCCCCCCGGGACAGGGTCACCCGAGCAGTACTTC. The chain is built from TRBV28 and TRBJ2-7, with TRBD1 identical over 9 bases. The CDR3 sequence is 15 residues long. Germline V CDR1 and CDR2: MDHEN, SYDVKM. V lost 5 bases, J lost 6 bases, and 11 bases stayed unmatched.

The genes are TRBV5-1 and TRBJ2-7; D remains unclear. This CDR3 comprises 12 residues. V gave up 0 bases and J gave up 5 bases, with 6 bases separating them. Germline V gene data show CDR1 as SGHRS and CDR2 as YFSETQ. CDR3 nucleotide sequence: TGCGCCAGCAGCTTGGCCTTTGACGAGCAGTACTTC. Protein sequence: CASSLAFDEQYF.

The chain has TRBV3-1 (or the pseudogene TRBV3-2) and TRBJ2-6; a weak D match, TRBD1 (5 bases). Trimming removed 5 bases from V and 0 bases from J, with 14 bases in between. Germline V gives CDR1 LGHDT, CDR2 YNNKEL (reference sequence). The CDR3 is made up of 17 amino acids. CDR3 nucleotide sequence: TGTGCCAGCAGCGTCCGGACACTCCTCTCTGGGGCCAACGTCCTGACTTTC. This gives the protein CASSVRTLLSGANVLTF.

V usage is TRBV5-1 and J usage is TRBJ2-7; 7 bases are shared with TRBD1. The CDR3 loop spans 13 amino acids. The trim removed 0 bases at V and 4 bases at J, leaving 1 base unmatched. Germline CDR1 and CDR2: SGHRS and YFSETQ. As DNA, the CDR3 is TGCGCCAGCAGCTTGGACAGGGGATACGAGCAGTACTTC. This translates into CASSLDRGYEQYF.

This clone was found once. The chain recombines TRBV19 with TRBJ1-5, with D tentatively TRBD1 (6 bases). The CDR3 runs to 16 residues. V lost 0 bases, J lost 3 bases, and 12 bases lay in between. Looked up from germline, CDR1 is LNHDA and CDR2 is SQIVND (reference sequence). The CDR3: CASSIDKGHFNQPQHF. In nucleotides, the CDR3 is TGTGCCAGTAGTATAGATAAGGGACACTTCAATCAGCCCCAGCATTTT.

Only one count was recorded for this clone. This specimen includes other DNA sequences encoding the same CDR3. The chain combines TRBV27 with TRBJ2-3; D is uncertain. The CDR3 consists of 13 residues. Looked up from germline, CDR1 is MNHEY and CDR2 is SMNVEV (reference sequence). Trimming shortened V by 2 bases and J by 6 bases, and 9 bases separated the two germline ends. The CDR3 nucleotides read TGTGCCAGCAGTTTAAGCTTCACCGATACGCAGTATTTT. The encoded protein is CASSLSFTDTQYF.

The V gene is TRBV10-3, the J gene TRBJ2-3; 8 positions match TRBD2. The CDR3 spans 15 residues. Losses at the gene ends were 3 bases for V and 1 base for J; bases not matched to a gene: 3. Germline V CDR1 and CDR2: ENHRY, SYGVKD. CDR3 in DNA: TGTGCCATCAGTGATGTGACTAGCGGCACAGATACGCAGTATTTT. This encodes CAISDVTSGTDTQYF.

The chain recombines TRBV3-1 (or the pseudogene TRBV3-2) with TRBJ2-3, with 12 bases fitting TRBD2. Unmatched junction bases numbered 11, after V lost 4 bases and J lost 3 bases. The germline CDR1 and CDR2 sequences are LGHDT and YNNKEL (reference sequence). The CDR3 is 18 amino acids. The CDR3 protein is CASSPRLAGGRATDTQYF. CDR3 sequence (DNA): TGTGCCAGCAGCCCCCGGCTAGCGGGGGGGCGTGCGACAGATACGCAGTATTTT.

This sequence joins TRBV10-1 and TRBJ2-7, with a tentative D call TRBD2 (6 bases). Germline lookup yields CDR1 WNHNN and CDR2 SYGVQD (reference sequence). The CDR3 consists of 13 residues. Trimming removed 3 bases at V and 4 bases at J, with 10 bases between. In nucleotides, the CDR3 is TGCGCCAGCAGTGATAAGGGAGGATACGAGCAGTACTTC. Its translation is CASSDKGGYEQYF.

This clone was counted a single time. This rearrangement joins TRBV6-5 to TRBJ1-1; the D is unclear. The V end lost 6 bases, the J end lost 4 bases, and 9 bases lay between the germline ends. Germline-derived CDR1 and CDR2 are MNHEY and SVGAGI. CDR3 length equals 12 residues. The DNA for the CDR3 is TGTGCCAGCAGCAGAGGGAGCACTGAAGCTTTCTTT. It yields the protein CASSRGSTEAFF.

The chain links TRBV6-1 to TRBJ2-1, with 9 bases aligning to TRBD2. The CDR3 extends over 18 amino acids. Trimming removed 0 bases from V and 4 bases from J; junction bases left unmatched: 10. CDR1 is MNHNS, CDR2 SASEGT, per germline. The CDR3 is CASSEAIVLAGGYNEQFF. CDR3 sequence (DNA): TGTGCCAGCAGTGAAGCGATAGTACTTGCGGGGGGGTACAATGAGCAGTTCTTC.

The rearrangement links TRBV5-1 to TRBJ1-2, with 8 bases that match TRBD1. The CDR3 is 14 amino acids. V dropped 4 bases and J dropped 4; count of bases not matched to a gene: 6. In germline, CDR1 is SGHRS, CDR2 YFSETQ. The CDR3 nucleotides read TGCGCCAGCAGCAATCCGGGACAGGTCTATGGCTACACCTTC. This sequence encodes CASSNPGQVYGYTF. The full variable domain, its missing parts supplied by reference TRBV5-1 and TRBJ1-2, is KAGVTQTPRYLIKTRGQQVTLSCSPISGHRSVSWYQQTPGQGLQFLFEYFSETQRNKGNFPGRFSGRQFSNSRSEMNVSTLELGDSALYLCASSNPGQVYGYTFGSGTRLTVV.